This T cell receptor beta chain derives from a study of blood T cell repertoires in COVID-19. This clone has only one observation. Profiled with immunoSEQ multiplex PCR; TCRdb holds only in-frame clones, not every one. There are about 130,000 clones in the sample; about 94% occur only once, and approximately 2% lies in the top ten. With V trimmed by 6 bases and J by 1 base, 5 bases remained unmatched. The CDR3 covers 14 residues. Per germline, CDR1 ENHRY and CDR2 SYGVKD. The sequenced material came from peripheral blood. This TCR came from a man aged 45-60 years with COVID-19, enrolled during active disease. The rearrangement joins TRBV10-3 to TRBJ2-5, with 7 bases identical to TRBD1. In DNA, the CDR3 is TGTGCCATCAGATCCACAGGGGTCCAAGAGACCCAGTACTTC. Protein: CAIRSTGVQETQYF.